The T cell receptor beta chain described here comes from a study of blood T cell repertoires in COVID-19. Participant ages covered roughly 18 to 89 years across 24 US areas. Grouping used clinical history reported by participants in a survey and questionnaire. Profiled with immunoSEQ multiplex PCR; TCRdb holds only in-frame clones, not every one. The sample records approximately 250,000 clones, around 89% being singletons. CDR3 size: 14 residues. J gave up 8 bases and V 2 bases, and 8 bases lay outside the gene matches. Germline CDR1 and CDR2: SGHDN and FVKESK. The chain is built from TRBV14 and TRBJ1-2; the match to TRBD1 covers 7 bases. The origin of this receptor is a woman in her 30s with acute COVID-19. Sequencing was performed on PBMCs or T cells enriched from blood (not recorded which). Here the CDR3 reads CASSQTTGVGGYTF. Written as DNA, the CDR3 is TGTGCCAGCAGCCAAACAACAGGGGTGGGAGGCTACACCTTC.